Below, one T cell receptor (beta chain) is given with its context. This CDR3 contains 16 residues. V shed 5 bases, J shed 1 base, and the junction held 10 bases outside the gene matches. Germline V gene lookup returns CDR1 LNHNV and CDR2 YYDKDF (reference sequence). These data belong to a study of OX40 agonist ivuxolimab in advanced cancers. Study-wide context: Patients in dose escalation had liver, melanoma, kidney or head and neck cancers.

Some clones are missing from TCRdb's copy, which holds only in-frame ones; the method was immunoSEQ multiplex PCR. The table has more than 35,000 clones, roughly four fifths seen once; the top ten hold 15% to 20%. This TCR derives from an adult with an advanced solid tumor such as melanoma, head and neck, liver or kidney cancer. This material consisted of CD4+ or CD8+ T cells sorted from blood, taken in a trial of the OX40 agonist ivuxolimab. This sequence joins TRBV15 and TRBJ2-5, with 7 bases aligning to TRBD2. DNA for the CDR3: TGTGCCACCAGCGGCTGGGGGGAGGGACCCCAAGAGACCCAGTACTTC. Translating gives CATSGWGEGPQETQYF.